These 15 T cell receptor beta chains were sequenced from one sample in a study of shared clonotypes between healthy human individuals. CD45RO negativity and positive selection for CCR7 defined naive CD8 cells, a population that excluded terminally differentiated effector memory CD45RA+ cells. Generated by immunoSEQ multiplex PCR, the TCRdb table keeps only in-frame clones and is missing some. The data show about 800,000 clones, 96% seen once. The sequencing input was naive CD8+ T cells sorted from blood. The receptors derive from a man aged 30-40 years in good health.

The chain uses TRBV7-9 and TRBJ2-1, with D uncertain. Germline V lookup: CDR1 SEHNR, CDR2 FQNEAQ (reference sequence). The V end was cut by 5 bases, the J end by 0 bases, with 11 bases between. The CDR3 spans 15 residues. In nucleotides, the CDR3 is TGTGCCAGCAGCCCGGAGCCTAGCTCCTACAATGAGCAGTTCTTC. Its protein product is CASSPEPSSYNEQFF.

With respect to this clone: Other DNA sequences in this sample translate to the same CDR3. This chain links TRBV7-9 with TRBJ2-7; no clear D. The CDR3 contains 12 residues. Trimming took off 6 bases at V and 0 bases at J, with 6 bases between the two ends. The germline V gene has CDR1 SEHNR and CDR2 FQNEAQ (reference sequence). In DNA form, the CDR3 reads TGTGCCAGCAGTGGTTCCTCCTACGAGCAGTACTTC. It translates to CASSGSSYEQYF.

This clone has only one observation. V and J are TRBV28 and TRBJ2-1; TRBD1 aligns across 10 bases. The CDR3 consists of 15 residues. Looked up from germline, CDR1 is MDHEN and CDR2 is SYDVKM. V was pared by 7 bases and J by 4 bases, with 7 bases of the junction left unmatched. The CDR3 sequence: CASTQTGGLYNEQFF. The DNA of the CDR3 is TGTGCCAGCACCCAGACAGGGGGCTTATACAATGAGCAGTTCTTC.

The gene calls are TRBV4-3 and TRBJ2-1; D gene unclear. V was clipped by 2 bases and J by 6 bases, with 14 bases between them. CDR1 and CDR2 from the germline V gene are LGHNA and YSLEER. This CDR3 is built from 15 residues. The CDR3 region is CASSQSALPINEQFF. CDR3 DNA: TGCGCCAGCAGCCAATCGGCACTACCGATCAATGAGCAGTTCTTC.

V and J are TRBV5-6 and TRBJ2-7, with 8 nucleotides matching TRBD2. V was pared by 4 bases and J by 2 bases, with 2 bases of the junction left unmatched. The germline CDR1 and CDR2 sequences are SGHDT and YYEEEE. The CDR3 length is 13 residues. The CDR3 bases are TGTGCCAGCAGCCCGGGGGGGCCCTACGAGCAGTACTTC. Translated: CASSPGGPYEQYF. The full variable domain, with the rest looked up from reference TRBV5-6 and TRBJ2-7, is DAGVTQSPTHLIKTRGQQVTLRCSPKSGHDTVSWYQQALGQGPQFIFQYYEEEERQRGNFPDRFSGHQFPNYSSELNVNALLLGDSALYLCASSPGGPYEQYFGPGTRLTVT.

The V gene is TRBV6-6, the J gene TRBJ2-7; 8 bases are a match to TRBD2. This CDR3 is 14 amino acids long. Per the germline V gene, CDR1 is MNHNY and CDR2 is SVGAGI (reference sequence). Germline trimming cut 0 bases from V and 4 bases from J; bases unmatched to any gene: 2. The DNA of the CDR3 is TGTGCCAGCAGTTACTCCGGCGGGAGGTACGAGCAGTACTTC. Protein: CASSYSGGRYEQYF.

This chain joins TRBV2 and TRBJ2-1, with 8 bases aligning to TRBD2. Germline CDR1 and CDR2: SNHLY and FYNNEI. There are 18 residues in the CDR3. V shed 11 bases and J 6 bases; nucleotides not matched to a gene: 24. The CDR3 DNA reads TGTGCCGGTCACTGGCGGGAGGAGACTGGAATGAGAAGCAATGAGCAGTTCTTC. Translated: CAGHWREETGMRSNEQFF.

This sequence joins TRBV4-1 and TRBJ2-1; TRBD2 matches at 7 bases. J lost 1 base, V lost 0 bases, and 15 bases had no gene match. This CDR3 contains 20 residues. Germline V gene lookup returns CDR1 MGHRA and CDR2 YSYEKL. CDR3 amino acids: CASSQESERTQRGSYNEQFF. The CDR3 region has the DNA TGCGCCAGCAGCCAAGAATCCGAGCGGACCCAGCGGGGTTCCTACAATGAGCAGTTCTTC.

The chain is built from TRBV9 and TRBJ2-2; 9 nucleotides align to TRBD1. The CDR3 runs 16 residues. Germline V gene sequence: CDR1 SGDLS, CDR2 YYNGEE. Trimming cost V 3 bases and J 9 bases; bases outside gene matches: 12. DNA for the CDR3: TGTGCCAGCAGCGCCCCGGGACAGGGCCTAGTTCGGGAGCTGTTTTTT. This encodes CASSAPGQGLVRELFF.

With respect to this clone: The junction and the germline gene differ at one end; a read error may be behind it. The rearrangement joins TRBV28 to TRBJ2-7, with 9 bases matching TRBD2. From germline, CDR1 is MDHEN and CDR2 SYDVKM. CDR3 length: 17 amino acids. The DNA of the CDR3 is TGTGCCAGCCGAGTCCTACTACCTAGCGGGACCTCCCACGAGCAGTACTTC. Protein: CASRVLLPSGTSHEQYF.

This rearrangement joins TRBV29-1 to TRBJ2-2; D is perhaps TRBD1 (6 bases). CDR3 length equals 15 residues. CDR1 and CDR2 (germline): SQVTM, ANQGSEA. V gave up 4 bases and J gave up 0 bases, with 12 bases separating them. The CDR3 reads CSVAAQGANTGELFF. In DNA form, the CDR3 reads TGCAGCGTTGCAGCACAGGGTGCGAACACCGGGGAGCTGTTTTTT.

This chain joins TRBV6-1 and TRBJ2-7; no clear D gene. The CDR3 sequence is 15 residues long. Germline CDR1 reads MNHNS; CDR2 reads SASEGT. The ends were cut back, 1 base at V and 3 bases at J, with 13 bases in the middle. The CDR3 is CASSEDVAVYYEQYF. DNA for the CDR3: TGTGCCAGCAGTGAAGATGTGGCAGTTTACTACGAGCAGTACTTC.

The chain couples TRBV28 to TRBJ1-2, with D unresolved. The CDR3 covers 14 residues. The germline V gene has CDR1 MDHEN and CDR2 SYDVKM. V lost 3 bases, J lost 5 bases, and 13 bases lay in between. Written as DNA, the CDR3 is TGTGCCAGCAGTTTCGGCAGGCTCGGATATGGCTACACCTTC. This sequence encodes CASSFGRLGYGYTF.

The V gene is TRBV29-1, the J gene TRBJ2-3, with D maybe TRBD2 (6 bases). V dropped 7 bases and J dropped 4 bases, with 18 bases sitting between them. The CDR3 length is 14 residues. The germline CDR1 and CDR2 sequences are SQVTM and ANQGSEA. The CDR3 reads CSAALGGTSDTQYF. DNA for the CDR3: TGCAGCGCCGCCCTGGGCGGGACCTCAGATACGCAGTATTTT.

Details on this clone: The sample holds other DNA sequences that translate to the same CDR3. This chain links TRBV9 with TRBJ1-2, with D hard to call. The germline gives CDR1 SGDLS, CDR2 YYNGEE. Trimming took 0 bases from V and 8 from J, leaving 5 bases between them. The CDR3 contains 11 residues. The CDR3 nucleotides are TGTGCCAGCAGCGTAGGGACGGGCTACACCTTC. It yields the protein CASSVGTGYTF.